The T cell receptor beta chain under discussion was sequenced for a study of blood T cell repertoires in COVID-19. Trimming stripped 2 bases from V and 1 base from J, with 14 bases between. Germline assignment: CDR1 GTSNPN and CDR2 SVGIG (reference sequence). This CDR3 contains 16 residues. Study processing details: Amplifying reference gene primers gave estimates of nucleated cell counts. Data came from immunoSEQ multiplex PCR; TCRdb stores just in-frame clones and leaves some out. The DNA gave D and trimming, while V, J and clone size come from that table. Of 90,000 to 130,000 clones listed, about 85% are singletons.

The receptor's source is a woman aged 70 to 79 with acute or convalescent COVID-19. The genes are TRBV30 and TRBJ2-2, with a possible D match to TRBD2 (5 bases). Sequenced: peripheral blood. CDR3 residues: CAWSTRVGRNTGELFF. CDR3 nucleotides: TGTGCCTGGAGTACTAGAGTAGGGAGGAACACCGGGGAGCTGTTTTTT.